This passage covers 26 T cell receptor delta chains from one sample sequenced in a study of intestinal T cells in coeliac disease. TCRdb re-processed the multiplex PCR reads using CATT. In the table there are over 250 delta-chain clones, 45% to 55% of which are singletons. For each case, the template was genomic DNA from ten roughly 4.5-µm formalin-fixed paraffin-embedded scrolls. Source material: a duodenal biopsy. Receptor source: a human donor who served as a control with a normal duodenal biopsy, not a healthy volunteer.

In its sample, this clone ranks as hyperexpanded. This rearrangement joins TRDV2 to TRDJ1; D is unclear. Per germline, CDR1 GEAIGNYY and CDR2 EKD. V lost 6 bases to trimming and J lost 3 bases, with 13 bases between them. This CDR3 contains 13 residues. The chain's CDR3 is CACWSGNADKLIF. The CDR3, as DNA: TGTGCCTGTTGGTCCGGTAATGCCGATAAACTCATCTTT.

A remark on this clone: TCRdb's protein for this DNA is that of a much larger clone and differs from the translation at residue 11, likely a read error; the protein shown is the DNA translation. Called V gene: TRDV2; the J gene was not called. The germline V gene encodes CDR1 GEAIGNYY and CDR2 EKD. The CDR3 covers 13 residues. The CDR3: CACWSGNADKFIF. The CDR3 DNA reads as TGTGCCTGTTGGTCCGGTAATGCCGATAAATTCATCTTT.

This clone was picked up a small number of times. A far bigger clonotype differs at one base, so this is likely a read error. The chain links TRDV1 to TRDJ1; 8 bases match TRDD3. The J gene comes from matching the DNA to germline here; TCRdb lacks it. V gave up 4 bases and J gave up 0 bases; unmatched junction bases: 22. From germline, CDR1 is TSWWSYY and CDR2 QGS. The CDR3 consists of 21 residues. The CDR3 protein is CALGGVFGYWGLGANTDKLIF. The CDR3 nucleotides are TGTGCTCTTGGGGGAGTCTTCGGGTACTGGGGGTTAGGAGCCAACACCGATAAACTCATCTTT.

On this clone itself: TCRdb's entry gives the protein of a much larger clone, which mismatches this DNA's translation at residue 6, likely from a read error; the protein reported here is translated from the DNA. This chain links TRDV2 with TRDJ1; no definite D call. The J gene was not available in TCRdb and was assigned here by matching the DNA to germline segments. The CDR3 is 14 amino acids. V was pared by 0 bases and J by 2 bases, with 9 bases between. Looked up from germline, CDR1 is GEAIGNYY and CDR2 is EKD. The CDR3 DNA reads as TGTGCCTGTGACACCCCACAAAGAACCGATAAACTCATCTTT. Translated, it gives CACDTPQRTDKLIF.

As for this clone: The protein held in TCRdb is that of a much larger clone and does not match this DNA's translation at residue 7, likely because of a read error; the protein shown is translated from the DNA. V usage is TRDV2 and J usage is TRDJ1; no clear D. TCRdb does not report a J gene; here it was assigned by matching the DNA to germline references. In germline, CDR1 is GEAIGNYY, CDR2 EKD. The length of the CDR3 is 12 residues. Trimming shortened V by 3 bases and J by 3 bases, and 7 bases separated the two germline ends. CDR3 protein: CACDLEPDKLIF. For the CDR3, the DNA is TGTGCCTGTGACCTGGAACCCGATAAACTCATCTTT.

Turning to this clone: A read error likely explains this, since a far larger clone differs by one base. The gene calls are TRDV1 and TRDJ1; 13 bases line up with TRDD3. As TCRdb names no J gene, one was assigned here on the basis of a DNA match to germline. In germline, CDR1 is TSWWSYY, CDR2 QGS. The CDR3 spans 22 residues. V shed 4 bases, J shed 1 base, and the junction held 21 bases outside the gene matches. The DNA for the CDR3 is TGTGCTCTTGGGGGATGTTTTATCGCCTCCTACTGGGGGATACGCTGCACCGATAAACTCATCTTT. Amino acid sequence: CALGGCFIASYWGIRCTDKLIF.

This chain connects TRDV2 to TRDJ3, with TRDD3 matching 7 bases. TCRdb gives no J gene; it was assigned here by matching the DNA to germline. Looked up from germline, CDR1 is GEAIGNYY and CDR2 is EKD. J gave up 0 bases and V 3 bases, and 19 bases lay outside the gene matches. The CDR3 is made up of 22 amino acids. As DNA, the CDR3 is TGTGCCTGTGACGAGGGTGTATGGGGGACCGGTAGAAGCTCCTGGGACACCCGACAGATGTTTTTC. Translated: CACDEGVWGTGRSSWDTRQMFF.

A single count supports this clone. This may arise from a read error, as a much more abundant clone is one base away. CDR3 loop: CALRDPVLGDHNTDKLIF. DNA for the CDR3: TGTGCTCTTAGGGATCCAGTACTGGGGGACCATAACACCGATAAACTCATCTTT. This chain uses TRDV1 with TRDJ1, with 9 positions matching TRDD3. Because TCRdb records no J gene, it was assigned here through a match of the DNA to germline. The CDR3 is made up of 18 amino acids. Per the germline V gene, CDR1 is TSWWSYY and CDR2 is QGS.

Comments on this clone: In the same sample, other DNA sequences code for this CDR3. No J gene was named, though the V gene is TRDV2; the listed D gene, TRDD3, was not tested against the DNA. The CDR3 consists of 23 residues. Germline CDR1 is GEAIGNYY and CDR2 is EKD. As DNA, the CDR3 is TGTGCCTGTGAAACCCTGGGGGATACGCGTTCCACCGATAAACTCATCAGTATAAAAACCCTCTTCTTT. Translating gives CACETLGDTRSTDKLISIKTLFF.

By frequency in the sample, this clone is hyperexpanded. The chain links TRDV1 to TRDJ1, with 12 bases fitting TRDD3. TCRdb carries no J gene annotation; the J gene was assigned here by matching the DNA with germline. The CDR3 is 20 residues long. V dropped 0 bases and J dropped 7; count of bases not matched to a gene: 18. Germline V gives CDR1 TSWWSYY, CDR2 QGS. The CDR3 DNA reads TGTGCTCTTGGGGAACTAGAAGTTCCCACGTACTGGGGGATACCGCGTAAACTCATCTTT. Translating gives CALGELEVPTYWGIPRKLIF.

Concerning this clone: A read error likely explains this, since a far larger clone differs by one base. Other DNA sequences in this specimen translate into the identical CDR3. DNA of the CDR3: TGTGCTCTTGAAGGCCCACTTCCTGCCGATTGGGGGACCCTAAAACTCATCTTT. It is translated as CALEGPLPADWGTLKLIF. This sequence joins TRDV1 and TRDJ1; a possible D gene is TRDD3 (7 bases). In the absence of a J gene in TCRdb, the DNA was matched to germline to assign it here. V was pared by 7 bases and J by 8 bases, with 32 bases between. There are 18 residues in the CDR3. Germline V lookup: CDR1 TSWWSYY, CDR2 QGS.

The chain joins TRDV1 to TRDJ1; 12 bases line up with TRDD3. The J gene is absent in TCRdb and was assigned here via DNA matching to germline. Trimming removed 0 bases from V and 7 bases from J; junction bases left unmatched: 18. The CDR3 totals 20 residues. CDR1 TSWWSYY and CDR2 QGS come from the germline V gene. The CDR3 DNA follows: TGTGCTCTTGGGGAACTAGAAGTTCCCACGTACTGGGGGATACAAGGTAAACTCATCTTT. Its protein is CALGELEVPTYWGIQGKLIF.

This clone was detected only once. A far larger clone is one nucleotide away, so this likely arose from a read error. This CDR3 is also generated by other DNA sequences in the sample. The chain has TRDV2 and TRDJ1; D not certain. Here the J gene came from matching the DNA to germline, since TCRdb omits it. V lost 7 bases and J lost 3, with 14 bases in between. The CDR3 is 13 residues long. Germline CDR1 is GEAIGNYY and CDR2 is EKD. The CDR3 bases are TGTGCCTGCTGGTCCGGTAATGCCGATAAACTCATCTTT. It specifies CACWSGNADKLIF.

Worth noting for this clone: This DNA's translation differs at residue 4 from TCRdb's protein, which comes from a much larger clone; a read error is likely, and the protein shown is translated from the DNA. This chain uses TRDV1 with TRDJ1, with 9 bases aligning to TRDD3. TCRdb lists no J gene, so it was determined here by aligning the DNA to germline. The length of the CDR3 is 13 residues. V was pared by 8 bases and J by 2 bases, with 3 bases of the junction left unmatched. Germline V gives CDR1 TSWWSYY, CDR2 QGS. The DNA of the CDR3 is TGTGCTCTTTTCCTGGGGGATACCGATAAACTCATCTTT. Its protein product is CALFLGDTDKLIF.

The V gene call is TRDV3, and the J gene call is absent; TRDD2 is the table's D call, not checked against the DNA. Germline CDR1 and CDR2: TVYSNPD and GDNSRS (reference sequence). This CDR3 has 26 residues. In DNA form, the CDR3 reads TGTGCCTTTCGAGGCCTTCCTATCCTTTACTGGACTTCTTACACCGATAAACTCATCAGTATAAAAACCCTCTTCTTC. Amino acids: CAFRGLPILYWTSYTDKLISIKTLFF.

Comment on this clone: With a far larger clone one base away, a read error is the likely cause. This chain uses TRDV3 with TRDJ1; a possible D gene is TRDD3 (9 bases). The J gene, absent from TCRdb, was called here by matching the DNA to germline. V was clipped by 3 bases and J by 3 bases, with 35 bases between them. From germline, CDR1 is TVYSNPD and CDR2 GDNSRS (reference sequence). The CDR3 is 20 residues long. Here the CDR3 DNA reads TGTGCCTTCACTTCTCTTCTTCCTACTGCTGGGGGATTGGTCCCCGATAAACTCATCTTT. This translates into CAFTSLLPTAGGLVPDKLIF.

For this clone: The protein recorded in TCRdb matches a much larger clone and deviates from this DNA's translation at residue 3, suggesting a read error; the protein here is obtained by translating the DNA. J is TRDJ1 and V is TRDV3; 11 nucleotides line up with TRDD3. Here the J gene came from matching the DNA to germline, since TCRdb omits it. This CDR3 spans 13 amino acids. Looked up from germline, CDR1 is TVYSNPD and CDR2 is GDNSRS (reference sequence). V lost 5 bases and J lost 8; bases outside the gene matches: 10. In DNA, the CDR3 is TGTGCCCCCGCGTACTGGGGGATAAGGAAACTCATCTTT. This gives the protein CAPAYWGIRKLIF.

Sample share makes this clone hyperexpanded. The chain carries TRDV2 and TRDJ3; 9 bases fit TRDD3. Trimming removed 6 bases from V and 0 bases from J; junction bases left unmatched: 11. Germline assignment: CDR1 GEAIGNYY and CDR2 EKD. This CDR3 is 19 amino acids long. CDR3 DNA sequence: TGTGCCTGTTACTGGGGGACCGGTAGAAGCTCCTGGGACACCCGACAGATGTTTTTC. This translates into CACYWGTGRSSWDTRQMFF.

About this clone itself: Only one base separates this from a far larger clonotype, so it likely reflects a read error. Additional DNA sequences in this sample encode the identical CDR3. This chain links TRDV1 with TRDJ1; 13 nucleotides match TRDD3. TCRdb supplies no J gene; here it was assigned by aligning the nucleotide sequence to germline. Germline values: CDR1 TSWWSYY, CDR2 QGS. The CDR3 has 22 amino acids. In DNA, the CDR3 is TGTGCCCTTGGGGAATGTTTTATCGCCTCCTACTGGGGGATACGCTGCACCGATAAACTCATCTTT. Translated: CALGECFIASYWGIRCTDKLIF.

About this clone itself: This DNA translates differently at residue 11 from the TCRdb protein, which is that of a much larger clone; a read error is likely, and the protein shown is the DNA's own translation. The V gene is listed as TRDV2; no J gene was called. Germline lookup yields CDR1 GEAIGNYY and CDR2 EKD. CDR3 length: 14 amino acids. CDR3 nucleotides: TGTGCCTGTGACACCCTACAAAGAACCGATAACCTCATCTTT. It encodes CACDTLQRTDNLIF.

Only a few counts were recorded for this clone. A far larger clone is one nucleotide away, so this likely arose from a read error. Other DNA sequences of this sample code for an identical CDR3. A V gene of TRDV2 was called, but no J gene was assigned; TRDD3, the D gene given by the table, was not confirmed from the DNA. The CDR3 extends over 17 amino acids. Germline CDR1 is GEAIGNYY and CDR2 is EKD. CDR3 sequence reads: CACDLLGDQKGTDKLIF. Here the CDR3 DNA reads TGTGCCTGTGACCTACTGGGGGACCAAAAGGGGACCGATAAACTCATATTT.

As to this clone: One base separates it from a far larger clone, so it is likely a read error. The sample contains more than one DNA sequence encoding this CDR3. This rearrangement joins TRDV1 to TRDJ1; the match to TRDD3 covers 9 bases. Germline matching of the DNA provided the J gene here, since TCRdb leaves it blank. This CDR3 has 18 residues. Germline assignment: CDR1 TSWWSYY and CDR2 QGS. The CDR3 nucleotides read TGTGCCCTTGAAGGCCCACTTCCTGCCGACTGGGGGACCCTAAAACTCATCTTT. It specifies CALEGPLPADWGTLKLIF.

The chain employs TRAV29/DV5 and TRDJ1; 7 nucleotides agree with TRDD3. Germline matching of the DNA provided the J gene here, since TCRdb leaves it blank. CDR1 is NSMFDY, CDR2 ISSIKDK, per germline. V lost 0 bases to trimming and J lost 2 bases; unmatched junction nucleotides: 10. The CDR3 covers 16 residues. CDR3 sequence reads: CAASGSSWGDTDKLIF. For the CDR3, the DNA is TGTGCAGCAAGCGGTTCCTCATGGGGGGATACCGATAAACTCATCTTT.

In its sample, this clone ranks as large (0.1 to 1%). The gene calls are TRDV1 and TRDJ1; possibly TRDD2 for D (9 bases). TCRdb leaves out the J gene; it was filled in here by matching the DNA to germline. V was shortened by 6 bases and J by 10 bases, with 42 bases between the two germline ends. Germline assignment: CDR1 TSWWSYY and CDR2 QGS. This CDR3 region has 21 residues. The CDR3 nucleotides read TGTGCTCTTGGATCGGAATCCCGCCTTCCTACGATACTGGGGGCCCCCGAGGGACTCATCTTT. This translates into CALGSESRLPTILGAPEGLIF.

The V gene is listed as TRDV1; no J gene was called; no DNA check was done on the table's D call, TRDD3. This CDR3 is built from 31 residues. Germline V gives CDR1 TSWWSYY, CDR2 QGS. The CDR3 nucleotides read TGTGCTCTTGGGCAACTTCCTGTCTGGGGGATACGTCCCCCACTATCTGAGGAAGGCACAATGAAACACATCAGTATAAAAACCCTCTTCTTC. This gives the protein CALGQLPVWGIRPPLSEEGTMKHISIKTLFF.

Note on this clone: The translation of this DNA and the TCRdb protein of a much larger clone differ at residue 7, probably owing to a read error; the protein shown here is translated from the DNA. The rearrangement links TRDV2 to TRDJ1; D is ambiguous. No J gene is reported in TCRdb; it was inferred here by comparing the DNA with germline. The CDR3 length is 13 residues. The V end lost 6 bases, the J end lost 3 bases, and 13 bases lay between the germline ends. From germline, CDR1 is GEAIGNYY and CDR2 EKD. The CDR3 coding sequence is TGTGCCTGTTGGTCCGGTAGTGCCGATAAACTCATCTTT. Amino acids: CACWSGSADKLIF.